A selection of T cell receptor beta chains follows, all from one sample in a study of T cells in Graves' hyperthyroidism and ophthalmopathy. Using its own MiXCR run on the multiplex PCR reads, TCRdb lists one record per CDR3 protein. Of 250,000 to 300,000 distinct CDR3 sequences listed, roughly an eighth are singletons. Sequencing input: blood. The receptors originated from a woman between 35 and 50 years old with Graves' hyperthyroidism. The conserved cysteine and the conserved F or W are not part of the CDR3 here. Each record gives: V gene, J gene, CDR3 protein.

>TRBV7-2|TRBJ1-3
ASSLGTAFSGNTIY
>TRBV5-1|TRBJ2-7
ASSVSSSYEQY
>TRBV6-2/TRBV6-3|TRBJ1-6
ASSDRSVGGGSPLH
>TRBV29-1|TRBJ2-7
SVTGGGGPYEQY
>TRBV2|TRBJ1-2
ASSYGGQGYGYT
>TRBV4-1|TRBJ2-7
ASSHLQGYEQY
>TRBV6-1|TRBJ1-1
ASSEIGGNTEAF
>TRBV11-2|TRBJ1-2
ASRPLTGGRDYGYT
>TRBV7-9|TRBJ1-4
ASSSGTGSFLREKLF
>TRBV28|TRBJ1-4
ASSPSPRATNEKLF
>TRBV20-1|TRBJ2-3
SARDYTSGPTDTQY
>TRBV3-1|TRBJ1-2
ASSRQGRGYT
>TRBV29-1|TRBJ2-5
SVSGYQETQY
>TRBV13|TRBJ2-5
ASSWGGTQETQY